The 16 T cell receptor beta chains below were found in one sample sequenced in a study of identical twins. TCRdb fed the 5' RACE reads into MiXCR, producing one record per CDR3 protein. The table has some 1,600,000 distinct CDR3 sequences, less than 40% seen once. Material: cord blood. The receptors were sampled from a newborn girl in good health.

This clonotype was seen a few times. The J gene is TRBJ2-2, the V gene TRBV20-1; D ambiguous. Germline CDR1 and CDR2: DFQATT and SNEGSKA (reference sequence). Trimming took 1 base from V and 2 from J, leaving 8 bases between them. CDR3 length equals 14 residues. CDR3 nucleotides: TGCAGTGCTAGAGGAGACCCAAACACCGGGGAGCTGTTTTTT. It translates to CSARGDPNTGELFF.

The J gene is TRBJ2-1, the V gene TRBV2; 8 nucleotides align to TRBD2. The assigned J gene may be wrong: the sequence end matches TRBJ2-7 better. Germline V gene sequence: CDR1 SNHLY, CDR2 FYNNEI. The CDR3 has 17 residues. CDR3 nucleotide sequence: TGTGCCAGCAGTGACGCCCCGCTGACGGGGGGGCTTTACGAGCAGTACTTC. Amino acid sequence: CASSDAPLTGGLYEQYF.

This clonotype was observed a handful of times. The chain has TRBV4-2 and TRBJ2-5, with 10 bases lining up with TRBD2. The DNA matches TRBJ2-7 better at its end, which makes the J call doubtful. CDR3 length: 16 residues. CDR1 and CDR2 (germline): LGHNA, YNFKEQ. CDR3 residues: CASSQDGTSVAYEQYF. DNA of the CDR3: TGTGCCAGCAGCCAAGATGGGACTAGCGTAGCCTACGAGCAGTACTTC.

V usage is TRBV28 and J usage is TRBJ2-1; no clear D. Trimming pared 5 bases from V and 6 bases from J, leaving 8 bases between. This CDR3 region has 12 residues. Germline CDR1 reads MDHEN; CDR2 reads SYDVKM. This CDR3 reads CASSARINEQFF. The CDR3, as DNA: TGTGCCAGCAGTGCTAGGATCAATGAGCAGTTCTTC.

In regard to this clonotype: A much more abundant neighbour one base away suggests this may be a read error. This chain joins TRBV9 and TRBJ2-3, with 9 bases fitting TRBD2. This CDR3 is 15 amino acids long. The V gene's germline CDR1 is SGDLS and CDR2 YYNGEE. The CDR3 region is CASSVLAGPTDAQYF. The CDR3 DNA sequence: TGTGCCAGCAGCGTACTAGCGGGACCCACAGATGCGCAGTATTTT.

This clonotype turned up a few times. The V and J genes are TRBV5-6 and TRBJ2-7; D is unresolved. The CDR3 sequence is 14 residues long. From germline, CDR1 is SGHDT and CDR2 YYEEEE. Between the trimmed V and J ends, which lost 0 bases and 2 bases, there was a span of 9 bases. CDR3 sequence reads: CASSLDFPPYEQYF. The CDR3, as DNA: TGTGCCAGCAGCTTGGACTTTCCTCCCTACGAGCAGTACTTC. The full variable domain, with the rest looked up from reference TRBV5-6 and TRBJ2-7, is DAGVTQSPTHLIKTRGQQVTLRCSPKSGHDTVSWYQQALGQGPQFIFQYYEEEERQRGNFPDRFSGHQFPNYSSELNVNALLLGDSALYLCASSLDFPPYEQYFGPGTRLTVT.

This clonotype was detected a few times. V and J are TRBV7-6 and TRBJ2-7; D is perhaps TRBD1 (6 bases). Germline V gene sequence: CDR1 SGHVS, CDR2 FNYEAQ. Trimming cost V 5 bases and J 0 bases, with 23 bases left between them. The CDR3 is made up of 18 amino acids. The CDR3 DNA is TGTGCCAGCAGCCAAAAGGGGTCGTGGGACACACTCTCCTACGAGCAGTACTTC. Protein sequence: CASSQKGSWDTLSYEQYF.

This clonotype showed up just a few times. V is TRBV7-2 and J is TRBJ1-1; 9 nucleotides align to TRBD1. Germline trimming cut 5 bases from V and 6 bases from J; bases unmatched to any gene: 4. CDR1 and CDR2 (germline): SGHTA, FQGNSA. The CDR3 is 13 residues long. The CDR3 region has the DNA TGTGCCAGCAGCCCCCGGGACAGGGCTGAAGCTTTCTTT. This sequence encodes CASSPRDRAEAFF.

The chain uses TRBV2 and TRBJ2-7; D gene unclear. The germline CDR1 and CDR2 sequences are SNHLY and FYNNEI. V gave up 7 bases and J gave up 0 bases, with 16 bases separating them. The length of the CDR3 is 15 residues. CDR3 sequence reads: CASTSDRAVSYEQYF. The DNA for the CDR3 is TGTGCCAGCACCTCCGACCGGGCCGTCTCCTACGAGCAGTACTTC.

There are a few counts of this clonotype. The CDR3 loop reads CASSLGLASFMETQYF. CDR3 coding DNA: TGTGCCAGCAGCCTCGGACTAGCGTCCTTTATGGAGACCCAGTACTTC. This chain uses TRBV3-1 with TRBJ2-5, with TRBD2 matching 9 bases. The CDR3 is 16 amino acids. V trimming: 4 bases; J trimming: 5 bases; junction bases outside the gene matches: 11. Per germline, CDR1 LGHDT and CDR2 YNNKEL (reference sequence).

This chain joins TRBV20-1 and TRBJ1-6; 8 nucleotides line up with TRBD1. Germline V lookup: CDR1 DFQATT, CDR2 SNEGSKA (reference sequence). V trimming: 3 bases; J trimming: 9 bases; junction bases outside the gene matches: 7. CDR3 size: 14 residues. Here the CDR3 DNA reads TGCAGTGCTAGCACCCCAGGGGGCGGTTCACCCCTCCACTTT. Residues: CSASTPGGGSPLHF.

This clonotype showed up just a few times. The V and J genes are TRBV28 and TRBJ1-6, with D perhaps TRBD1 (5 bases). The V and J ends lost 5 bases and 2 bases respectively, with 7 bases between them. Germline-derived CDR1 and CDR2 are MDHEN and SYDVKM. The length of the CDR3 is 14 residues. CDR3 DNA sequence: TGTGCCAGCAGTCGGGGGACCTATAATTCACCCCTCCACTTT. Translation: CASSRGTYNSPLHF.

In its sample, this clonotype was seen many times. The chain combines TRBV10-3 with TRBJ2-7; 9 bases match TRBD1. CDR3 length: 16 amino acids. V lost 2 bases, J lost 0 bases, and 5 bases stayed unmatched. Germline CDR1 reads ENHRY; CDR2 reads SYGVKD. The CDR3 reads CAISETGGSFSYEQYF. Written as DNA, the CDR3 is TGTGCCATCAGTGAGACAGGGGGCTCCTTCTCCTACGAGCAGTACTTC.

The gene calls are TRBV5-1 and TRBJ1-1; D gene uncertain. The CDR3 length is 14 residues. Germline loops: CDR1 SGHRS, CDR2 YFSETQ. V lost 7 bases and J 1 base, leaving 14 bases between the germline ends. The CDR3 nucleotides read TGCGCCAGCGCAAAACTACACCGGAACACTGAAGCTTTCTTT. Translation: CASAKLHRNTEAFF.

This chain joins TRBV28 and TRBJ1-4; the D is unclear. This CDR3 spans 14 amino acids. Germline V gives CDR1 MDHEN, CDR2 SYDVKM. Trimming pared 2 bases from V and 11 bases from J, leaving 15 bases between. The CDR3 nucleotides are TGTGCCAGCAGTTTAGGACTACCCCCGGCGAAACTGTTTTTT. Protein sequence: CASSLGLPPAKLFF.

This rearrangement joins TRBV2 to TRBJ2-3, with 11 bases fitting TRBD2. Germline V gene sequence: CDR1 SNHLY, CDR2 FYNNEI. Trimming at V came to 5 bases and at J to 3 bases, leaving 10 bases not matched to a gene. The CDR3 spans 17 residues. The CDR3 nucleotides are TGTGCCAGCAGTCCTCCTTATCTAGCGGGAGGTACAGATACGCAGTATTTT. Translation gives CASSPPYLAGGTDTQYF.